The rows below give T cell receptor beta chains drawn from one sample of a study of OX40 agonist ivuxolimab in advanced cancers. Using immunoSEQ multiplex PCR, the repertoire was profiled, and TCRdb retains in-frame clones only, with some absent. The sample lists 15,000 to 20,000 clones, 65% to 85% seen once, with about an eighth in the top ten. Here the sequenced sample was CD4+ or CD8+ T cells sorted from blood, taken in a trial of the OX40 agonist ivuxolimab. Source of these receptors: an adult with an advanced solid tumor such as melanoma, head and neck, liver or kidney cancer. Each CDR3 is given with its conserved first and last residue. Rows give clone size only sometimes, using once, few, many, or a class for an expanded clone.

TRBJ1-5	NA	TRBV5-1	CASSLVGSVGQPQHF
TRBJ2-2	once	TRBV9	CASSARLAGNTGELFF
TRBJ2-1	NA	TRBV27	CASSLKTSSYNEQFF
TRBJ1-1	once	TRBV30	CAWSRIRVNTEAFF
TRBJ1-1	NA	TRBV4-2	CASSHGPGGRTEAFF
TRBJ1-1	few	TRBV6-4	CASSVGQNTEAFF
TRBJ2-3	NA	TRBV10-3	CAISGSSTDTQYF
TRBJ2-3	few	TRBV6-5	CASSQGADTQYF
TRBJ1-1	NA	TRBV11-2	CASSLDVRNTEAFF
TRBJ2-3	NA	TRBV9	CASSVEDSASSTDTQYF
TRBJ2-7	NA	TRBV6-1	CASNPGGTYEQYF
TRBJ1-1	NA	TRBV6-1	CASRRSVVLEAFF
TRBJ2-1	NA	TRBV19	CASDDRGGSSSYNEQFF
TRBJ2-5	NA	TRBV27	CASSLYGAPETQYF
TRBJ2-7	NA	TRBV11-1	CASSLGVHPAYEQYF
TRBJ1-1	NA	TRBV18	CASSPLPGGFEAFF
TRBJ2-1	NA	TRBV4-1	CASSQSRAGGNEQFF
TRBJ1-2	NA	TRBV6-1	CASTWRESDGYTF
NA	NA	TRBV27	CASSLGLAGEQYF
TRBJ1-1	NA	TRBV6-7	CASSYFRLNTEAFF
TRBJ2-3	once	TRBV29-1	CSVYGSGMEDTQYF
TRBJ2-1	NA	TRBV4-2	CASSQGLAAHNEQFF
TRBJ2-7	NA	TRBV5-5	CASSLWDAGSSYEQYF
TRBJ2-7	NA	TRBV11-2	CASSSRPGTSGSSYEQYF
TRBJ2-1	NA	TRBV30	CAWSVASDNEQFF
TRBJ2-7	few	TRBV6-6	CASIGGYYEQYF
TRBJ2-1	NA	TRBV4-2	CASSQDGGPSGRVNEQFF
TRBJ2-1	NA	TRBV10-1	CASSQLQEDEQFF
TRBJ2-1	NA	TRBV14	CASSQGPNEQFF
TRBJ2-3	NA	TRBV2	CASTSGAASTDTQYF
TRBJ2-2	NA	TRBV4-1	CASSQGPGVTGELFF
TRBJ2-1	medium-sized	TRBV27	CASRTLVRRSSSYNEQFF
TRBJ2-5	NA	TRBV27	CASSRPQETQYF
TRBJ1-3	NA	TRBV6-6	CASSYKGVGNTIYF
TRBJ2-2	NA	TRBV7-9	CASSVQGRTGELFF
TRBJ2-1	NA	TRBV7-9	CASSHRDWSYNEQFF
TRBJ2-5	NA	TRBV30	CAWTLAGEGGETQYF
TRBJ1-4	NA	TRBV2	CASSAEKLFF
TRBJ1-1	once	TRBV27	CASSEAGIYTEAFF
TRBJ1-2	NA	TRBV14	CASSLSLGGRNGYTF
TRBJ2-6	NA	TRBV27	CASSLAGANVLTF
TRBJ2-5	NA	TRBV11-2	CASSLGAGGGVETQYF
TRBJ2-2	NA	TRBV2	CASRLNTGELFF
TRBJ2-1	NA	TRBV13	CASSLEVGGKASGNSYNEQFF
TRBJ2-7	NA	TRBV11-2	CASSLERLAGTYEQYF
TRBJ1-5	few	TRBV7-8	CASSLGAGGWSNQPQHF
TRBJ2-7	once	TRBV28	CASSLPTGAYEQYF
TRBJ1-2	NA	TRBV5-4	CASSFEGWGYTF
TRBJ1-6	NA	TRBV27	CASSSTPLHF